Listed below are T cell receptor beta chains from one sample, sequenced in a study of blood T cell repertoires in COVID-19. This table comes from immunoSEQ multiplex PCR, and its TCRdb copy is limited to in-frame clones, with some not included. The repertoire has some 250,000 clones, more than 75% of them found once; the top ten carry 0.95% to 1%. Source material: peripheral blood. The receptors come from a woman aged 40 to 50 who had recovered from COVID-19. The CDR3 runs from the conserved cysteine through the conserved F or W. A D gene is named only where the DNA matches it firmly. Expanded clones are given a class, and other clones once, few, many or no size at all.

v_call: TRBV28; d_call: TRBD1; j_call: TRBJ1-3; clone_size: NA; cdr3_nt: TGTGCCAGCCGGGACAGTACCCCTGGAAACACCATATATTTT; cdr3_aa: CASRDSTPGNTIYF
v_call: TRBV10-3; d_call: TRBD2; j_call: TRBJ2-3; clone_size: NA; cdr3_nt: TGTGCCATCAGTGAGCCCCCCGGGACTAGCGGGAGCACAGATACGCAGTATTTT; cdr3_aa: CAISEPPGTSGSTDTQYF
v_call: TRBV6-5; d_call: TRBD1; j_call: TRBJ1-2; clone_size: NA; cdr3_nt: TGTGCCAGCAGTTACTGGACAGGGAATGGCTACACCTTC; cdr3_aa: CASSYWTGNGYTF
v_call: TRBV12-3/TRBV12-4; d_call: NA; j_call: TRBJ2-3; clone_size: NA; cdr3_nt: TGTGCCAGCACTCACCGACAGGCGAGGAAGTATTTT; cdr3_aa: CASTHRQARKYF
v_call: TRBV7-9; d_call: NA; j_call: TRBJ1-5; clone_size: NA; cdr3_nt: TGTGCCAGCAGCCCCCCGGGGGGGCCAGATCAGCATTTT; cdr3_aa: CASSPPGGPDQHF
v_call: TRBV5-5; d_call: TRBD2; j_call: TRBJ2-1; clone_size: many; cdr3_nt: TGTGCCAGCAGCTTGGTTAGCGGGAGGGCTTACAATGAGCAGTTCTTC; cdr3_aa: CASSLVSGRAYNEQFF
v_call: TRBV12-3/TRBV12-4; d_call: NA; j_call: TRBJ1-4; clone_size: NA; cdr3_nt: TGTGCCAGCAGGGCGGACCGGGGAGAAAAACTGTTTTTT; cdr3_aa: CASRADRGEKLFF
v_call: TRBV7-2; d_call: NA; j_call: TRBJ2-7; clone_size: NA; cdr3_nt: TGTGCCAGCAGCCTCAGCGCCTCGGGGGTCTACGAGCAGTACTTC; cdr3_aa: CASSLSASGVYEQYF
v_call: TRBV7-2; d_call: TRBD2; j_call: TRBJ2-1; clone_size: NA; cdr3_nt: TGTGCCAGCAGCTTAACCACTAGCGGCAGCCGACCAAGGGACAATGAGCAGTTCTTC; cdr3_aa: CASSLTTSGSRPRDNEQFF
v_call: TRBV30; d_call: NA; j_call: TRBJ1-1; clone_size: NA; cdr3_nt: TGTGCCTGGAGGCTCCACCGGGAGAAAGCTTTCTTT; cdr3_aa: CAWRLHREKAFF
v_call: TRBV4-3; d_call: TRBD1; j_call: TRBJ1-5; clone_size: NA; cdr3_nt: TGCGCCAGCAGCCCGAGTCAGGGGGCGCCGGGTGAGCCCCAGCATTTT; cdr3_aa: CASSPSQGAPGEPQHF
v_call: TRBV7-2; d_call: TRBD1; j_call: TRBJ1-6; clone_size: NA; cdr3_nt: TGTGCCAGCAGGACAGGGGGCAATCATTCACCCCTCCACTTT; cdr3_aa: CASRTGGNHSPLHF
v_call: TRBV19; d_call: NA; j_call: TRBJ1-5; clone_size: NA; cdr3_nt: TGTGCCAGTAGTATAGATGTTGGGGGGAGCCAGCCCCAGCATTTT; cdr3_aa: CASSIDVGGSQPQHF
v_call: TRBV6-2/TRBV6-3; d_call: NA; j_call: TRBJ1-5; clone_size: NA; cdr3_nt: TGTGCCAGCAGCCCGGGCCCCAGGCGGCCCCAGCATTTT; cdr3_aa: CASSPGPRRPQHF
v_call: TRBV7-2; d_call: TRBD1; j_call: TRBJ1-1; clone_size: NA; cdr3_nt: TGTGCCAGCAGACCTCAGGGGGCGCCCACTGAAGCTTTCTTT; cdr3_aa: CASRPQGAPTEAFF
v_call: TRBV7-9; d_call: TRBD1; j_call: TRBJ1-2; clone_size: NA; cdr3_nt: TGTGCCAGCAGACAGGGGAACTATGGCTACACCTTC; cdr3_aa: CASRQGNYGYTF
v_call: TRBV2; d_call: TRBD1; j_call: TRBJ1-6; clone_size: NA; cdr3_nt: TGTGCCAGCAGGGCCACAGGGGTAAATTCACCCCTCCACTTT; cdr3_aa: CASRATGVNSPLHF
v_call: TRBV5-4; d_call: TRBD2; j_call: TRBJ2-7; clone_size: NA; cdr3_nt: TGTGCCAGCAGCTTGCCTGGCGGGAGGGCCCCCTACGAGCAGTACTTC; cdr3_aa: CASSLPGGRAPYEQYF
v_call: TRBV6-2/TRBV6-3; d_call: TRBD2; j_call: TRBJ2-1; clone_size: NA; cdr3_nt: TGTGCCAGCACCCCAGCGGGGGCCTACAATGAGCAGTTCTTC; cdr3_aa: CASTPAGAYNEQFF
v_call: TRBV10-3; d_call: TRBD2; j_call: TRBJ2-5; clone_size: once; cdr3_nt: TGTGCCATCAGTCGTCGCGGGGGGGGGAACCAAGAGACCCAGTACTTC; cdr3_aa: CAISRRGGGNQETQYF
v_call: TRBV7-8; d_call: NA; j_call: TRBJ2-1; clone_size: NA; cdr3_nt: TGTGCCACCCTGGACTTCGCTGGTTACAATGAGCAGTTCTTC; cdr3_aa: CATLDFAGYNEQFF
v_call: TRBV6-6; d_call: NA; j_call: TRBJ1-6; clone_size: NA; cdr3_nt: TGTGCCAGCACCGGAGATAATTCACCCCTCCACTTT; cdr3_aa: CASTGDNSPLHF
v_call: TRBV7-2; d_call: TRBD2; j_call: TRBJ2-3; clone_size: NA; cdr3_nt: TGTGCCAGCAGCCCCCGGGGGGGCCCGGGAGATACGCAGTATTTT; cdr3_aa: CASSPRGGPGDTQYF
v_call: TRBV10-3; d_call: NA; j_call: TRBJ2-1; clone_size: NA; cdr3_nt: TGTGCCATCAAGGCGGACACAACCTACAATGAGCAGTTCTTC; cdr3_aa: CAIKADTTYNEQFF
v_call: TRBV27; d_call: NA; j_call: TRBJ1-1; clone_size: NA; cdr3_nt: TGTGCCAGCAGTGTAGGGGCGTTGGGCACTGAAGCTTTCTTT; cdr3_aa: CASSVGALGTEAFF
v_call: TRBV12-3/TRBV12-4; d_call: NA; j_call: TRBJ1-6; clone_size: NA; cdr3_nt: TGTGCCAGCAGGAGGAGGTATAATTCACCCCTCCACTTT; cdr3_aa: CASRRRYNSPLHF
v_call: TRBV7-3; d_call: NA; j_call: TRBJ2-2; clone_size: NA; cdr3_nt: TGTGCCAGCAGCCCCAGCGTAGCCGGGGAGCTGTTTTTT; cdr3_aa: CASSPSVAGELFF
v_call: TRBV3-1/TRBV3-2; d_call: TRBD2; j_call: TRBJ2-1; clone_size: NA; cdr3_nt: TGTGCCAGCAGCCGGGTAGCGGGAGTGGGGAATGAGCAGTTCTTC; cdr3_aa: CASSRVAGVGNEQFF
v_call: TRBV21-1; d_call: NA; j_call: TRBJ1-2; clone_size: NA; cdr3_nt: TGTGCCAGCAGCAAAGGAGCGGATTCTAACTATGGCTACACCTTC; cdr3_aa: CASSKGADSNYGYTF
v_call: TRBV2; d_call: TRBD1; j_call: TRBJ1-5; clone_size: few; cdr3_nt: TGTGCCAGCAGAACCCAGGACAGGGGGCTTCAGCCCCAGCATTTT; cdr3_aa: CASRTQDRGLQPQHF
v_call: TRBV25-1; d_call: TRBD1; j_call: TRBJ1-4; clone_size: once; cdr3_nt: TGTGCCAGCAGTGACCCGACAGGGGCTAATGAAAAACTGTTTTTT; cdr3_aa: CASSDPTGANEKLFF
v_call: TRBV27; d_call: TRBD1; j_call: TRBJ1-5; clone_size: NA; cdr3_nt: TGTGCCAGCAGCCCAACATCCGTCAGGGGGGTCATTAGCAATCAGCCCCAGCATTTT; cdr3_aa: CASSPTSVRGVISNQPQHF
v_call: TRBV6-5; d_call: TRBD1; j_call: TRBJ2-1; clone_size: NA; cdr3_nt: TGTGCCAGCAGGGTACGGACAGGATACAATGAGCAGTTCTTC; cdr3_aa: CASRVRTGYNEQFF
v_call: TRBV7-3; d_call: TRBD2; j_call: TRBJ2-1; clone_size: NA; cdr3_nt: TGTGCCACCAAAGGGACTAGCGGGAGTAATGAGCAGTTCTTC; cdr3_aa: CATKGTSGSNEQFF
v_call: TRBV25-1; d_call: TRBD1; j_call: TRBJ2-2; clone_size: NA; cdr3_nt: TGTGCCAGCAGAGGTTCAGTAGGGGGCGGGACCGGGGAGCTGTTTTTT; cdr3_aa: CASRGSVGGGTGELFF
v_call: TRBV7-9; d_call: NA; j_call: TRBJ2-1; clone_size: NA; cdr3_nt: TGTGCCAGCAGCTTAGTGCTAGTCGGGCAGTTCTTC; cdr3_aa: CASSLVLVGQFF
v_call: TRBV7-9; d_call: TRBD1; j_call: TRBJ2-1; clone_size: NA; cdr3_nt: TGTGCCAGCAGCCTCCTAACAGGGGAGCCTAACAATGAGCAGTTCTTC; cdr3_aa: CASSLLTGEPNNEQFF
v_call: TRBV6-5; d_call: NA; j_call: TRBJ2-1; clone_size: NA; cdr3_nt: TGTGCCAGCAGTTACCCCTCGAATGAGCAGTTCTTC; cdr3_aa: CASSYPSNEQFF
v_call: TRBV19; d_call: NA; j_call: TRBJ1-3; clone_size: NA; cdr3_nt: TGTGCCAGCAGCCCTCCCCGGGGGTTGGCGGACACCATATATTTT; cdr3_aa: CASSPPRGLADTIYF
v_call: TRBV3-1/TRBV3-2; d_call: TRBD2; j_call: TRBJ2-2; clone_size: NA; cdr3_nt: TGTGCCAGCAGCCAAGCGGGGGGGAGGGGGACCGGGGAGCTGTTTTTT; cdr3_aa: CASSQAGGRGTGELFF
v_call: TRBV9; d_call: TRBD1; j_call: TRBJ1-2; clone_size: few; cdr3_nt: TGTGCCAGCAGCACCGGGACAGGAGGCTACACCTTC; cdr3_aa: CASSTGTGGYTF
v_call: TRBV6-1; d_call: NA; j_call: TRBJ2-1; clone_size: NA; cdr3_nt: TGTGCCAGCAGTCGGCCTCCGGGTGAGCAGTTCTTC; cdr3_aa: CASSRPPGEQFF
v_call: TRBV19; d_call: NA; j_call: TRBJ1-5; clone_size: NA; cdr3_nt: TGTGCCAGTAGTATAGGGGGAGTCCGTCAGCCCCAGCATTTT; cdr3_aa: CASSIGGVRQPQHF
v_call: TRBV7-9; d_call: NA; j_call: TRBJ2-1; clone_size: NA; cdr3_nt: TGTGCCAGCAGCTTAGCTTCCGGGAGTCTTACTAATGAGCAGTTCTTC; cdr3_aa: CASSLASGSLTNEQFF
v_call: TRBV5-1; d_call: TRBD1; j_call: TRBJ2-3; clone_size: once; cdr3_nt: TGCGCCAGCAGCCCGGGACAGGGGGGGGATACGCAGTATTTT; cdr3_aa: CASSPGQGGDTQYF
v_call: TRBV5-4; d_call: NA; j_call: TRBJ2-2; clone_size: NA; cdr3_nt: TGTGCCAGCACCTCGGCGAACACCGGGGAGCTGTTTTTT; cdr3_aa: CASTSANTGELFF
v_call: TRBV5-8; d_call: NA; j_call: TRBJ2-5; clone_size: NA; cdr3_nt: TGTGCCAGCAGCTTGGCCTGGGCAGGGCAAGAGACCCAGTACTTC; cdr3_aa: CASSLAWAGQETQYF